These 5 T cell receptor beta chains were sequenced from one sample in a study of post-analysis software for immune sequencing data. General study points: Elevated frequency relative to controls characterized four or five TRBV segments in patients, TRBV5-6, TRBV5-1 and TRBV20-1 among them.

No antigen is known for these receptors. Unique-molecular-identifier-tagged TCR beta cDNA libraries were used. TCRdb reanalysed the PCR reads using MiXCR and keeps one entry per CDR3 protein. This table holds roughly 600,000 distinct CDR3 sequences, about 40% found once. Sequences were obtained from blood. These receptor sequences come from a girl between 5 and 17 years old with multiple sclerosis.

This clonotype was observed once. The chain is built from TRBV5-1 and TRBJ1-4; TRBD1 agrees at 10 bases. Germline trimming cut 2 bases from V and 6 bases from J; bases unmatched to any gene: 4. Germline loops: CDR1 SGHRS, CDR2 YFSETQ. The CDR3 spans 15 residues. CDR3 DNA sequence: TGCGCCAGCAGCTTTGGGGACAGGGGAGATGAAAAACTGTTTTTT. Its protein product is CASSFGDRGDEKLFF.

The chain links TRBV5-1 to TRBJ2-5, with 10 bases matching TRBD2. V gave up 2 bases and J gave up 11 bases; unmatched junction bases: 18. The CDR3 extends over 17 amino acids. Looked up from germline, CDR1 is SGHRS and CDR2 is YFSETQ. CDR3 region: CASSFVPSGRALGEQYF. In nucleotides, the CDR3 is TGCGCCAGCAGCTTTGTACCTAGCGGGAGAGCCCTGGGGGAGCAGTACTTC.

For this clonotype: This may come from a read error, since a much larger clone is one base off. The chain joins TRBV7-9 to TRBJ2-7; 9 positions match TRBD2. The V and J ends lost 5 bases and 5 bases, in that order; junction bases with no gene match: 4. Per the germline V gene, CDR1 is SEHNR and CDR2 is FQNEAQ (reference sequence). The CDR3 sequence is 13 residues long. CDR3 DNA: TGTGCCAGCAGCAGTAGCGGGAGCAACGAGCAGTACTTC. Translation gives CASSSSGSNEQYF.

This chain uses TRBV12-3 or TRBV12-4 with TRBJ2-5, with 9 bases fitting TRBD1. Germline trimming cut 8 bases from V and 4 bases from J; bases unmatched to any gene: 11. This CDR3 spans 15 amino acids. The CDR3 here is CASGAGTGGGETQYF. For the CDR3, the DNA is TGTGCCAGCGGGGCGGGAACAGGGGGCGGAGAGACCCAGTACTTC.

The CDR3 here is CASSVLRAGGPGSYEQYF. CDR3 sequence (DNA): TGTGCCAGCAGCGTGTTAAGAGCGGGGGGGCCGGGGAGCTACGAGCAGTACTTC. The J gene is TRBJ2-7, the V gene TRBV7-9; 10 nucleotides align to TRBD2. The germline CDR1 and CDR2 sequences are SEHNR and FQNEAQ (reference sequence). The length of the CDR3 is 18 residues. The V and J ends lost 5 bases and 3 bases, in that order; junction bases with no gene match: 16.